This entry describes one TCR beta chain. This sample stems from a study of control samples from healthy donors and cancer patients. The data were produced by immunoSEQ multiplex PCR, yet TCRdb's version contains in-frame clones alone and is incomplete. The sample lists about 79,000 clones, 93% seen once, with about 1.3% in the top ten. There are 13 residues in the CDR3. Trimming shortened V by 2 bases and J by 2 bases, and 5 bases separated the two germline ends. Germline CDR1 and CDR2: KGHDR and SFDVKD. The sequence was obtained from a woman in her thirties or forties with lung cancer. Source material: PBMCs. The genes are TRBV24-1 and TRBJ1-1, with D unclear. The CDR3 DNA sequence: TGTGCCACCAGTGATTCGGCCAACACTGAAGCTTTCTTT. Residues: CATSDSANTEAFF.